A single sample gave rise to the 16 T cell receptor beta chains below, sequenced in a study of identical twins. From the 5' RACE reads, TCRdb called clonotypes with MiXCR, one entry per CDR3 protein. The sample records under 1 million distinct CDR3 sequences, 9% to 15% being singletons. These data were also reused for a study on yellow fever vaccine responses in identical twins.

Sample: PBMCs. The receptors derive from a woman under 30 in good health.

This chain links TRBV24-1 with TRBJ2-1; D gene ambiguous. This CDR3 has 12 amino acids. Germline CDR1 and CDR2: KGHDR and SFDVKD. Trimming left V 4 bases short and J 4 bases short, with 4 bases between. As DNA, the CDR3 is TGTGCCACCAGTGAACCTTACAATGAGCAGTTCTTC. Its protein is CATSEPYNEQFF.

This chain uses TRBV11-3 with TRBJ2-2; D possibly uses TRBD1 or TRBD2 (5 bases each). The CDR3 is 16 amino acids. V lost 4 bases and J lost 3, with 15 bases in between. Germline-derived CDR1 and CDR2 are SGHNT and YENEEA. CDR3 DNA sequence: TGTGCCAGCAGCTCCCGGTCGGGGCTGTACACCGGGGAGCTGTTTTTT. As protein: CASSSRSGLYTGELFF.

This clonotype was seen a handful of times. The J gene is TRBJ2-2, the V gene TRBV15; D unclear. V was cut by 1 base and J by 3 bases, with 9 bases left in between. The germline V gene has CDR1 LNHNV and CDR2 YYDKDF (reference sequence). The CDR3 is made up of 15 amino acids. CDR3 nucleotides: TGTGCCACCAGCAGAGGAAGTGCAGACACCGGGGAGCTGTTTTTT. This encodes CATSRGSADTGELFF.

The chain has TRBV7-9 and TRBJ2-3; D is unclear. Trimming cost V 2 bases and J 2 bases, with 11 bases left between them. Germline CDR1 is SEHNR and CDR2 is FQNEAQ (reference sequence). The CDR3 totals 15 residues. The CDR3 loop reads CASSLSTPNTDTQYF. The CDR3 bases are TGTGCCAGCAGCTTATCTACACCGAACACAGATACGCAGTATTTT.

The CDR3 sequence: CASSSKNRDRFVGGKNIQYF. CDR3 nucleotide sequence: TGTGCCAGCAGTTCAAAAAACCGGGACAGGTTTGTGGGAGGCAAAAACATTCAGTACTTC. V usage is TRBV12-3 or TRBV12-4 and J usage is TRBJ2-4; 8 bases are a match to TRBD1. The CDR3 covers 20 residues. The trim removed 4 bases at V and 3 bases at J, leaving 20 bases unmatched.

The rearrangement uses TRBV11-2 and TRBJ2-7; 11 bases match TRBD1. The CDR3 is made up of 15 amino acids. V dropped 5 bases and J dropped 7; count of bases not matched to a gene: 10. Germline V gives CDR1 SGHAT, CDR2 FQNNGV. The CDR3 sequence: CASSEAGQGAKEQYF. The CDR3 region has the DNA TGTGCCAGCAGCGAGGCCGGACAGGGGGCAAAGGAGCAGTACTTC.

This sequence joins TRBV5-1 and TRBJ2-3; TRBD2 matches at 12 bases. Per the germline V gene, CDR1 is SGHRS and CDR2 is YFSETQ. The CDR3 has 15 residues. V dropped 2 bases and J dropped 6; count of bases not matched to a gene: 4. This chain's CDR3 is CASSFGTSGWDTQYF. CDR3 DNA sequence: TGCGCCAGCAGCTTCGGGACTAGCGGGTGGGATACGCAGTATTTT.

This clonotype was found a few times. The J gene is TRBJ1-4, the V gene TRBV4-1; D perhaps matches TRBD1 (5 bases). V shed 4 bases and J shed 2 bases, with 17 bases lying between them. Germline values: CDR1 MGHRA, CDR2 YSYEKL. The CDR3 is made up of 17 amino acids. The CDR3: CASSPPGKGRTNEKLFF. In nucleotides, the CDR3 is TGCGCCAGCAGCCCTCCAGGGAAAGGGAGGACTAATGAAAAACTGTTTTTT.

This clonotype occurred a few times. The DNA of the CDR3 is TGTGCCAGCAGCTTAATCGGGCAGGAGGAGACCCAGTACTTC. Its protein is CASSLIGQEETQYF. The gene calls are TRBV7-9 and TRBJ2-5; D unresolved. This CDR3 contains 14 residues. Trimming stripped 2 bases from V and 5 bases from J, with 12 bases between. Germline V lookup: CDR1 SEHNR, CDR2 FQNEAQ (reference sequence).

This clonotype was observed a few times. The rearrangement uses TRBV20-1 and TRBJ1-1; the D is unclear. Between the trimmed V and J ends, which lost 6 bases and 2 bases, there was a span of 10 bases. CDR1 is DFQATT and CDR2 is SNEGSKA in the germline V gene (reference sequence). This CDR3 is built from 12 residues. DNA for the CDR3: TGCAGTGCGGACGGAATCAACACTGAAGCTTTCTTT. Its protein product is CSADGINTEAFF.

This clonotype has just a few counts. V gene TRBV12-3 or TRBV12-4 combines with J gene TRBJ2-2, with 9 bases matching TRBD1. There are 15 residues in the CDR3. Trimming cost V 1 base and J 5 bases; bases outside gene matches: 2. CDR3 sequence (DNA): TGTGCCAGCAGTTTAGGGGACAGGGCAACCGGGGAGCTGTTTTTT. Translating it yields CASSLGDRATGELFF.

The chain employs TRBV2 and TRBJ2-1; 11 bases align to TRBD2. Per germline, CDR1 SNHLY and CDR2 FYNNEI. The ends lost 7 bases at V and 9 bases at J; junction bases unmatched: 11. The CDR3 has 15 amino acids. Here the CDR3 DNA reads TGTGCCAGCAAAGAAGACAAGGGACTAGCGGTTGAGCAGTTCTTC. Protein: CASKEDKGLAVEQFF.

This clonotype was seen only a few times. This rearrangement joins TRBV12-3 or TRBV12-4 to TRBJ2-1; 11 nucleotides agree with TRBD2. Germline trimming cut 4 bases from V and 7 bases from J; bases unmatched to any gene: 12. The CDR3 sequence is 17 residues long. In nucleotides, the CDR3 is TGTGCCAGCAGTTCCCTTTGGGCTAGCGGGAGGTTAAATGAGCAGTTCTTC. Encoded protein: CASSSLWASGRLNEQFF.

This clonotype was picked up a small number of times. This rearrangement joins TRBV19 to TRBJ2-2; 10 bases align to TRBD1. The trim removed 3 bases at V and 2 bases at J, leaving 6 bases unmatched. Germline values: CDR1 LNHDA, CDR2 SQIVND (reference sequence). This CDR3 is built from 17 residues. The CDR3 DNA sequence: TGTGCCAGTAGTATGGACGGGACAGGGGTAAACACCGGGGAGCTGTTTTTT. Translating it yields CASSMDGTGVNTGELFF.

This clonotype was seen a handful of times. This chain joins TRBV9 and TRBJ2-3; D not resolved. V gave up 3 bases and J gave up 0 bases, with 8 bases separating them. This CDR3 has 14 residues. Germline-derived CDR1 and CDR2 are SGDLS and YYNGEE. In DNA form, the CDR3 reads TGTGCCAGCAGCGCACAGCGAAGCACAGATACGCAGTATTTT. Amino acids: CASSAQRSTDTQYF.

Written as DNA, the CDR3 is TGTGCCAGCTCATCCACGAGACTCGTAAACACCGGGGAGCTGTTTTTT. Translation gives CASSSTRLVNTGELFF. V usage is TRBV18 and J usage is TRBJ2-2; D gene uncertain. This CDR3 is built from 16 residues. Trimming cost V 5 bases and J 2 bases, with 15 bases left between them. Germline loops: CDR1 KGHSH, CDR2 LQKENI.